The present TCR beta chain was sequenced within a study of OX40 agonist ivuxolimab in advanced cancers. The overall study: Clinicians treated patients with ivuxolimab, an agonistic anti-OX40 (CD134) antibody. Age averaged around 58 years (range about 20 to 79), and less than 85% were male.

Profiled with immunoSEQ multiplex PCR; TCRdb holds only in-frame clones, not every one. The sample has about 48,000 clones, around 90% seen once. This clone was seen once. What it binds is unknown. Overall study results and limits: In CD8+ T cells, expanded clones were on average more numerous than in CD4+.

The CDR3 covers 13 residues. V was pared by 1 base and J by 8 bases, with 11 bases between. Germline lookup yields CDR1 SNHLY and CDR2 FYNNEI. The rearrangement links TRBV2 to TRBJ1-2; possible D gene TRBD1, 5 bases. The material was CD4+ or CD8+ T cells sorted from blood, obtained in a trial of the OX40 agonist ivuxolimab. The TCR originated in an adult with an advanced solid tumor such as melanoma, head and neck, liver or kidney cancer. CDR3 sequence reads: CASSEGGGWGYTF. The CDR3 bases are TGTGCCAGCAGTGAAGGCGGGGGTTGGGGCTACACCTTC.